This T cell receptor (beta chain) was recovered during a study of vaccination and CD4 T cells after COVID-19. Study-wide background: A vaccine, either BNT162b2 or mRNA-1273, was given to participants in two doses. The study collected post-vaccine samples a median around 67 days after dose two, with a range of 14 to 241.

This clonotype has just a few counts. What it binds is not known. Scientists ran DNA taken from cultured CD4+ T cells through the Oncomine TCR Beta short-read assay for sequencing. One entry per CDR3 protein results from TCRdb running MiXCR on the PCR reads. Of fewer than 20,000 distinct CDR3 sequences listed, approximately 70% are singletons. Described treatment: roughly 10-day PBMC culture with coronavirus spike peptide pools or control peptides (ViraFEST assay). This CDR3 region has 14 residues. From germline, CDR1 is SGHTA and CDR2 FQGNSA. Deletions cut 5 bases from V and 8 bases from J, with 18 bases between.

Sequenced material: CD4+ T cells from blood, cultured in vitro. The chain recombines TRBV7-2 with TRBJ1-2; possible D gene TRBD1, 6 bases. This sequence was found in a human donor who had recovered from COVID-19. CDR3 sequence: CASSHRRGQGGYTF. CDR3 in DNA: TGTGCCAGCAGCCACCGGCGGGGGCAAGGGGGCTACACCTTC.